One sample yielded the 4 T cell receptor beta chains listed below, sequenced in a study of blood T cells in healthy people across ages. A sample-barcoded 5' primer and a J-beta primer mix were used in a second PCR of roughly 6 to 12 cycles. TCRdb fed the 5' RACE reads into MiXCR, producing one record per CDR3 protein. The sample carries 630,000 or so distinct CDR3 sequences, roughly 30% recorded once. The sequenced sample was blood. These receptors came from a woman of 80 years or more in good health.

This clonotype appeared a few times. This chain connects TRBV12-3 or TRBV12-4 to TRBJ2-3; TRBD2 agrees at 8 bases. Trimming took 5 bases from V and 4 from J; bases not matched to a gene: 5. The CDR3 has 14 residues. DNA of the CDR3: TGTGCCAGCAGTCCGGGACTAGAGGCAGATACGCAGTATTTT. This gives the protein CASSPGLEADTQYF.

The rearrangement links TRBV5-1 to TRBJ2-7, with D uncertain. The length of the CDR3 is 15 residues. Trimming left V 4 bases short and J 2 bases short, with 16 bases between. Per the germline V gene, CDR1 is SGHRS and CDR2 is YFSETQ. CDR3 nucleotides: TGCGCCAGCAGCGTTCGTGGGTCAGGAGCCTACGAGCAGTACTTC. Translating gives CASSVRGSGAYEQYF. The complete variable domain, with remaining parts taken from reference TRBV5-1 and TRBJ2-7, reads KAGVTQTPRYLIKTRGQQVTLSCSPISGHRSVSWYQQTPGQGLQFLFEYFSETQRNKGNFPGRFSGRQFSNSRSEMNVSTLELGDSALYLCASSVRGSGAYEQYFGPGTRLTVT.

As for this clonotype: A much larger clone lies one base from this, so it may be a read error. This sequence joins TRBV7-9 and TRBJ1-2, with unresolved D. The germline V gene has CDR1 SEHNR and CDR2 FQNEAQ (reference sequence). The V end was cut by 5 bases, the J end by 6 bases, with 7 bases between. The CDR3 covers 11 residues. In DNA, the CDR3 is TGTGCCAGCAGCCCTGACAATGGCTACACCTTC. Protein product: CASSPDNGYTF.

This clonotype was picked up a small number of times. This rearrangement joins TRBV7-3 to TRBJ1-6; D ambiguous. From germline, CDR1 is SGHTA and CDR2 FQGTGA. This CDR3 contains 13 residues. With 1 base removed from V and 8 bases from J, the gap between germline ends came to 6 bases. The CDR3, as DNA: TGTGCCAGCAGCTTAAAGTGGGATTCACCCCTCCACTTT. This gives the protein CASSLKWDSPLHF.